The rows below give T cell receptor beta chains drawn from one sample of a study of T cell changes during pregnancy in multiple sclerosis. The data were produced by immunoSEQ multiplex PCR, yet TCRdb's version contains in-frame clones alone and is incomplete. This table has tens of thousands of clones, 80% to 95% appearing once. Material: peripheral blood, obtained after pregnancy. The receptor source for this set is a female donor with multiple sclerosis, enrolled in a pregnancy study. The CDR3 runs from the conserved cysteine through the conserved F or W. The D gene is left open where the match is weak. Only some rows state a clone size, as once, few, many or a class for expanded clones.

size	J	V	D	CDR3	DNA
NA	TRBJ1-1	TRBV18	NA	CASSPSVVRNTEAFF	TGTGCCAGCTCACCCTCGGTCGTTAGGAACACTGAAGCTTTCTTT
NA	TRBJ1-2	TRBV19	NA	CASSMSQGFNYGYTF	TGTGCCAGTAGTATGTCGCAGGGATTTAACTATGGCTACACCTTC
NA	TRBJ1-2	TRBV6-1	NA	CASRMVGGGGYTF	TGTGCCAGCAGGATGGTCGGGGGAGGAGGCTACACCTTC
NA	TRBJ2-7	TRBV27	TRBD1	CASSLWGQGARNEQYF	TGTGCCAGCAGTTTATGGGGACAGGGGGCGAGAAACGAGCAGTACTTC
NA	TRBJ2-5	TRBV18	NA	CASSPLRGRDEQETQYF	TGTGCCAGCTCACCACTAAGAGGCAGGGATGAACAAGAGACCCAGTACTTC
NA	TRBJ1-1	TRBV11-2	TRBD1	CASSRGQGNTEAFF	TGTGCCAGCAGTCGAGGACAGGGAAACACTGAAGCTTTCTTT
NA	TRBJ2-2	TRBV7-3	TRBD2	CASSSVLAGVNTGELFF	TGTGCCAGCAGCTCCGTACTAGCGGGGGTGAACACCGGGGAGCTGTTTTTT
NA	TRBJ1-1	TRBV6-6	NA	CASTNSRNTEAFF	TGTGCCAGCACCAACTCACGAAACACTGAAGCTTTCTTT
NA	TRBJ1-5	TRBV19	TRBD1	CASSIGGGPQPQHF	TGTGCCAGTAGTATAGGAGGGGGCCCTCAGCCCCAGCATTTT
NA	TRBJ1-2	TRBV5-5	NA	CASSFSLGGQRLYGYTF	TGTGCCAGCAGCTTTTCTTTGGGGGGGCAAAGGCTCTATGGCTACACCTTC
NA	TRBJ2-5	TRBV10-3	NA	CAIREGQNQETQYF	TGTGCCATCAGGGAGGGACAGAACCAAGAGACCCAGTACTTC
NA	TRBJ2-1	TRBV29-1	TRBD2	CSVVVGGDYNEQFF	TGCAGCGTTGTCGTGGGGGGGGACTACAATGAGCAGTTCTTC
NA	TRBJ2-1	TRBV11-2	NA	CASNLSGDEQFF	TGTGCCAGCAACCTAAGCGGCGATGAGCAGTTCTTC
once	TRBJ1-1	TRBV5-1	NA	CASSLGAFGFTEAFF	TGCGCCAGCAGCTTGGGGGCCTTCGGTTTCACTGAAGCTTTCTTT
few	TRBJ2-5	TRBV5-1	NA	CASSLEGEETQYF	TGCGCCAGCAGCTTGGAGGGGGAAGAGACCCAGTACTTC
NA	TRBJ1-2	TRBV30	NA	CAWSVERADGYTF	TGTGCCTGGAGTGTGGAGCGAGCGGATGGCTACACCTTC
NA	TRBJ2-7	TRBV5-6	NA	CASSLVGTSSYEQYF	TGTGCCAGCAGCTTGGTTGGTACAAGCTCCTACGAGCAGTACTTC
NA	TRBJ1-1	TRBV6-1	TRBD1	CASSLPGGAGAFF	TGTGCCAGCAGCCTTCCAGGGGGCGCGGGGGCTTTCTTT
NA	TRBJ1-5	TRBV2	NA	CASSPQGLSNQPQHF	TGTGCCAGCAGCCCACAGGGATTAAGCAATCAGCCCCAGCATTTT
NA	TRBJ1-1	TRBV7-9	NA	CASSLKQNTEAFF	TGTGCCAGCAGCTTAAAACAAAACACTGAAGCTTTCTTT
NA	TRBJ1-5	TRBV4-1	NA	CASSQVQGGSNQPQHF	TGCGCCAGCAGCCAAGTACAGGGAGGGAGCAATCAGCCCCAGCATTTT
NA	TRBJ1-1	TRBV25-1	NA	CASTPGGQNTEAFF	TGTGCCAGCACCCCGGGGGGCCAGAACACTGAAGCTTTCTTT
NA	TRBJ2-7	TRBV19	NA	CASGRQYEQYF	TGTGCCAGTGGCAGACAGTACGAGCAGTACTTC
once	TRBJ1-5	TRBV6-4	TRBD1	CASSATGVEPQHF	TGTGCCAGCAGTGCAACAGGGGTGGAGCCCCAGCATTTT
NA	TRBJ2-3	TRBV7-2	NA	CAVGETDTQYF	TGTGCCGTGGGAGAGACAGATACGCAGTATTTT
NA	TRBJ2-3	TRBV6-4	TRBD2	CASSPLRTSGPTDTQYF	TGTGCCAGCAGTCCCCTCCGGACTAGCGGGCCCACAGATACGCAGTATTTT
NA	TRBJ1-1	TRBV19	NA	CASSSQRGSEAFF	TGTGCCAGTAGTTCCCAAAGGGGCTCTGAAGCTTTCTTT
NA	TRBJ2-2	TRBV6-1	TRBD2	CASSEEGLAGVNTGELFF	TGTGCCAGCAGTGAGGAGGGACTAGCGGGGGTAAACACCGGGGAGCTGTTTTTT
once	TRBJ2-3	TRBV6-4	NA	CASSEGAGASHDTQYF	TGTGCCAGCAGTGAGGGAGCAGGGGCTTCACACGATACGCAGTATTTT
NA	TRBJ2-3	TRBV5-1	TRBD2	CASSLATSGGSTQYF	TGCGCCAGCAGCTTGGCCACTAGCGGGGGGTCTACGCAGTATTTT
NA	TRBJ1-1	TRBV19	NA	CASSIQVNTEAFF	TGTGCCAGTAGTATCCAGGTGAACACTGAAGCTTTCTTT
NA	TRBJ1-2	TRBV30	TRBD1	CAWRGAGGAFYYGYTF	TGTGCCTGGAGGGGGGCAGGGGGCGCGTTTTACTATGGCTACACCTTC
NA	TRBJ2-3	TRBV9	TRBD2	CASSAPDGGARTQYF	TGTGCCAGCAGCGCTCCTGACGGGGGGGCCCGTACGCAGTATTTT
NA	TRBJ1-2	TRBV27	TRBD1	CASSKTGQGRRGYTF	TGTGCCAGCAGCAAAACGGGACAGGGGAGACGAGGCTACACCTTC
NA	TRBJ2-5	TRBV5-6	TRBD1	CASSLGQGAAQETQYF	TGTGCCAGCAGCTTGGGGCAGGGGGCGGCCCAAGAGACCCAGTACTTC
NA	TRBJ2-5	TRBV5-8	NA	CASSSPLAHQETQYF	TGTGCCAGCAGTTCCCCCCTAGCGCACCAAGAGACCCAGTACTTC
few	TRBJ1-2	TRBV6-6	TRBD1	CASSYQTGFKDGYTF	TGTGCCAGCAGTTACCAGACAGGGTTCAAGGATGGCTACACCTTC
NA	TRBJ1-1	TRBV6-5	TRBD1	CASSYSNRGRDTEAFF	TGTGCCAGCAGTTACTCGAACAGGGGACGGGACACTGAAGCTTTCTTT
NA	TRBJ1-6	TRBV5-5	TRBD1	CASSLARGRLQGYSPLHF	TGTGCCAGCAGCTTGGCTAGGGGGCGACTGCAGGGGTATTCACCCCTCCACTTT
NA	TRBJ1-1	TRBV7-2	NA	CASSLARGPGLNTEAFF	TGTGCCAGCAGCTTAGCGCGGGGACCAGGCTTGAACACTGAAGCTTTCTTT
NA	TRBJ2-3	TRBV29-1	TRBD1	CSVVIRGRGLQYF	TGCAGCGTCGTTATCAGGGGGCGCGGGTTGCAGTATTTT
once	TRBJ1-5	TRBV7-2	NA	CASSPRGWSGPQHF	TGTGCCAGCAGCCCCAGGGGTTGGTCCGGGCCCCAGCATTTT